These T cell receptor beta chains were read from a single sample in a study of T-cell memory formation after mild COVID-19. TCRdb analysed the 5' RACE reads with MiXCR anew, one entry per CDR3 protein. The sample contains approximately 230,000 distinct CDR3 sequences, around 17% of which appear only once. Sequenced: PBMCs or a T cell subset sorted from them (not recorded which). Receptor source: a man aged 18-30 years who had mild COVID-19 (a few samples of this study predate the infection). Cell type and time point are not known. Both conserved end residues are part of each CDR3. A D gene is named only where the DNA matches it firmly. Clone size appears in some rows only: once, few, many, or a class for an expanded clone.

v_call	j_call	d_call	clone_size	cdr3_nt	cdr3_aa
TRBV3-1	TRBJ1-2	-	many	TGTGCCAGCAGCCAAGAAGGTGGCTACACCTTC	CASSQEGGYTF
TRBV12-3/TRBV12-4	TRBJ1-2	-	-	TGTGCCAGCAGTCCCACAGGGTCTCGCTATGGCTACACCTTC	CASSPTGSRYGYTF
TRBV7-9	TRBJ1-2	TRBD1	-	TGTGCCAGCAGCTTATTACAGGGGAGCCACACCTTC	CASSLLQGSHTF
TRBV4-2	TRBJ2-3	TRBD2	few	TGTGCCAGCAGCCAAGATCGCGCCGTAGCGGGGGGGACTACAGATACGCAGTATTTT	CASSQDRAVAGGTTDTQYF
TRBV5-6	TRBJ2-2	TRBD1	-	TGTGCCAGCAGCTTGAAGGACAGGGCGTTGTACACCGGGGAGCTGTTTTTT	CASSLKDRALYTGELFF
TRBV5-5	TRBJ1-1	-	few	TGTGCCAGCAGCTTGCATCCAGTACGGGTCGAAACTGAAGCTTTCTTT	CASSLHPVRVETEAFF
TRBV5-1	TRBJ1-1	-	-	TGCGCCACGTCCCGGGGCCTTTTGAACACTGAAGCTTTCTTT	CATSRGLLNTEAFF
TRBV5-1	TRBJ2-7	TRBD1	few	TGCGCCAGCAGCTTGGATACAGGGGGATACGAGCAGTACTTC	CASSLDTGGYEQYF
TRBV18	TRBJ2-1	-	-	TGTGCCAGCTCACCGGTAGAGAATGAGCAGTTCTTC	CASSPVENEQFF
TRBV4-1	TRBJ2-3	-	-	TGCGCCAGCAGCCAAGCTCACCCGGTCCCAGATACGCAGTATTTT	CASSQAHPVPDTQYF
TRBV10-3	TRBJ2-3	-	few	TGTGCCATCACTCCGTCCCTGTCCACAGATACGCAGTATTTT	CAITPSLSTDTQYF
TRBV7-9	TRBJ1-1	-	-	TGTGCCAGCAGCCATTGGACATTGGCGAACACTGAAGCTTTCTTT	CASSHWTLANTEAFF
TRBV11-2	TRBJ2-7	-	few	TGTGCCAGCAGCTTAATACCCAGCTCCTACGAGCAGTACTTC	CASSLIPSSYEQYF
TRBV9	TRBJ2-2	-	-	TGTGCCAGCAGCGTCTCGGGACAGAACACCGGGGAGCTGTTTTTT	CASSVSGQNTGELFF
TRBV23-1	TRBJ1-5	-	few	TGCGCCAGCAGTCGATCAGGACCTATACATCAGCCCCAGCATTTT	CASSRSGPIHQPQHF
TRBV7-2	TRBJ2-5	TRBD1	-	TGTGCCAGCAGCTCCCTGGGAGGACAGGGGGCGCGAGAGACCCAGTACTTC	CASSSLGGQGARETQYF
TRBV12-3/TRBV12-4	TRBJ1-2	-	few	TGTGCCAGCACCTCGACAGATAACTATGGCTACACCTTC	CASTSTDNYGYTF
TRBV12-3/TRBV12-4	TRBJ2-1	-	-	TGTGCCAGCAGTAGTTCTGGAGTGTTTCTTGATGAGCAGTTCTTC	CASSSSGVFLDEQFF
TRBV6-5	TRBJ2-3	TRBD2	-	TGTGCCAGCAGTTTAAGATCTCGGGCGGGAGCTAGCACAGATACGCAGTATTTT	CASSLRSRAGASTDTQYF
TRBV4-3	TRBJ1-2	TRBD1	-	TGCGCCAGCAGCCAAGATCCCAGGGGGTATGGCTACACCTTC	CASSQDPRGYGYTF
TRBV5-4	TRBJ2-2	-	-	TGTGCCAGCGGGGGGATTACCGGGGAGCTGTTTTTT	CASGGITGELFF
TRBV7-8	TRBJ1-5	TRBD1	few	TGTGCCAGCAGCTTACCTGGACAGGGGACGGGGCCCCAGCATTTT	CASSLPGQGTGPQHF
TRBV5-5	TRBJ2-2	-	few	TGTGCCAGCAGCCGAGGGTTAGAGAGTTGGACCGGGGAGCTGTTTTTT	CASSRGLESWTGELFF
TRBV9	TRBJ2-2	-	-	TGTGCCAGCAGCGTAGCCGCGGGCGCCGGGGAGCTGTTTTTT	CASSVAAGAGELFF
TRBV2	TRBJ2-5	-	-	TGTGCCAGCAGGATAGAGACCCAGTACTTC	CASRIETQYF
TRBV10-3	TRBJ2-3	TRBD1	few	TGTGCCATCAGTGGGACAGGGACCACAGATACGCAGTATTTT	CAISGTGTTDTQYF
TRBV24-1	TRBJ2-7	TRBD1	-	TGTGCCACCAGTCCTCCCGGGACAGCTAATTACGAGCAGTACTTC	CATSPPGTANYEQYF
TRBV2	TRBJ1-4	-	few	TGTGCCAGCAGTGAAGCGGGAGGCGGTGAAAAACTGTTTTTT	CASSEAGGGEKLFF
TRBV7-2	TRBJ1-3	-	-	TGTGCCAGCAGTCCTTTCTCACAGGCTGGAAACACCATATATTTT	CASSPFSQAGNTIYF
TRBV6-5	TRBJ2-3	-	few	TGTGCCAGCAGTTACTCGAGAGGGGCGGTAGATACGCAGTATTTT	CASSYSRGAVDTQYF
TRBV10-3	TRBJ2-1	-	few	TGTGCCATCAGTGAGTCGAGACAAGACAATGAGCAGTTCTTC	CAISESRQDNEQFF
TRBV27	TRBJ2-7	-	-	TGTGCCAGCAGGATGACCGATTCCTACGAGCAGTACTTC	CASRMTDSYEQYF
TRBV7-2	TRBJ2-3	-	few	TGTGCCAGCAGCCCACCTGGGAGCTTCACAGATACGCAGTATTTT	CASSPPGSFTDTQYF
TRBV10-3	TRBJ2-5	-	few	TGTGCCATCAGCAACTGGACCCGTCAAGAGACCCAGTACTTC	CAISNWTRQETQYF
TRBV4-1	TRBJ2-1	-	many	TGCGCCAGCAGCCAAGAACGTTCGGTACTGAACAATGAGCAGTTCTTC	CASSQERSVLNNEQFF
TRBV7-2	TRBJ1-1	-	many	TGTGCCAGCAGCTTAGCGTGGGAGAACACTGAAGCTTTCTTT	CASSLAWENTEAFF
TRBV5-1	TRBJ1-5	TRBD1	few	TGCGCCAGCAGTCCCAGGGGACAGGGTGAGGATAGCAATCAGCCCCAGCATTTT	CASSPRGQGEDSNQPQHF
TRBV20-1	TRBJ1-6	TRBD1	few	TGCAGTGCGATGACAGGGCCGAATAATTCACCCCTCCACTTT	CSAMTGPNNSPLHF
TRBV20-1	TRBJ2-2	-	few	TGCAGTGCTGAGGGTACGAACACCGGGGAGCTGTTTTTT	CSAEGTNTGELFF
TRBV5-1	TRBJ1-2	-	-	TGCGCCAGCAGCCCCGGGAGGCAATATGGCTACACCTTC	CASSPGRQYGYTF
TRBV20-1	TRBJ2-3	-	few	TGCAGTGCAATCCGTCCGGGAGACACCACAGATACGCAGTATTTT	CSAIRPGDTTDTQYF
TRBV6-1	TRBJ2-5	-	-	TGTGCCAGCAGTGAAAGGTGGGGGGGCTGGGAGACCCAGTACTTC	CASSERWGGWETQYF
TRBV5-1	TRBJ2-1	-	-	TGCGCCAGCAGCTTGCTAGGGGGGCTCTATGAGCAGTTCTTC	CASSLLGGLYEQFF
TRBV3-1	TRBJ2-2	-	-	TGTGCCAGCATGGGCGGCGCGAACACCGGGGAGCTGTTTTTT	CASMGGANTGELFF
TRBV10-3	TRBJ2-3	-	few	TGTGCCATCAGGTCAGGTTTCCGAGCTAGCACAGATACGCAGTATTTT	CAIRSGFRASTDTQYF
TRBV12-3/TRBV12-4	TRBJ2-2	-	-	TGTGCCAGCAGGCCGACGGGGACCGGGGAGCTGTTTTTT	CASRPTGTGELFF
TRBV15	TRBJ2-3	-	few	TGTGCCACCAGCGGCAGACTCCGCAGTGGCACAGATACGCAGTATTTT	CATSGRLRSGTDTQYF
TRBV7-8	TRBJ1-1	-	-	TGTGCCAGCAGCACACCGTCAGGGTCTGAAGCTTTCTTT	CASSTPSGSEAFF
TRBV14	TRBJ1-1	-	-	TGTGCCAGCAGCCGTCGATGGGTAACGGGACATGAAGCTTTCTTT	CASSRRWVTGHEAFF
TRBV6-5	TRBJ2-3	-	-	TGTGCCAGCAGTTACAATGGAATAGCGACTGGAGATACGCAGTATTTT	CASSYNGIATGDTQYF